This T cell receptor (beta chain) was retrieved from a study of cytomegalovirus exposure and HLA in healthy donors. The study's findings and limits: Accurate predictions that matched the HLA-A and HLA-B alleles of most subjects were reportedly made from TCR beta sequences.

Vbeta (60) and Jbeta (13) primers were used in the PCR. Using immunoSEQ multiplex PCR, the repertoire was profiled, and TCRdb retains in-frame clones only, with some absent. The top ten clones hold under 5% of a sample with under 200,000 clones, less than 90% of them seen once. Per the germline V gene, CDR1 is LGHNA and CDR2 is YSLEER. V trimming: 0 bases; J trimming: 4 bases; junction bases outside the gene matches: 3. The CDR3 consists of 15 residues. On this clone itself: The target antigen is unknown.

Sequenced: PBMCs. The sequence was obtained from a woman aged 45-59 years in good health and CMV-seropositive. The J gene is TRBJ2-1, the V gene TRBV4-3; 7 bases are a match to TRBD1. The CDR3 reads CASSQEGQTYNEQFF. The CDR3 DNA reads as TGCGCCAGCAGCCAAGAGGGACAGACTTACAATGAGCAGTTCTTC.